The rows below give T cell receptor beta chains drawn from one sample of a study of technical replicates of blood from several donors. Profiling relied on immunoSEQ multiplex PCR, and the TCRdb table lists in-frame clones only, not all of them. The sample has approximately 75,000 clones; approximately 96% are singletons. The specimen sequenced was T cells isolated from PBMCs. The receptors stem from a human donor in good health. Each CDR3 is given with its conserved first and last residue. The order of the fields is J gene, V gene, CDR3 protein.

J: TRBJ2-7; V: TRBV6-6; CDR3: CASSPGTYYEQYF
J: TRBJ1-1; V: TRBV18; CDR3: CASSTGSNTEAFF
J: TRBJ2-5; V: TRBV7-2; CDR3: CASSSFYTTSPFQETQYF
J: TRBJ2-4; V: TRBV27; CDR3: CASSLLAGGPGKNIQYF
J: TRBJ2-7; V: TRBV27; CDR3: CASSLSGPGDYEQYF
J: TRBJ1-5; V: TRBV11-2; CDR3: CASSTTTGTQPQHF
J: TRBJ2-2; V: TRBV7-8; CDR3: CASSGGTANTGELFF
J: TRBJ1-4; V: TRBV9; CDR3: CASSVRGSTNEKLFF
J: TRBJ2-3; V: TRBV5-4; CDR3: CASSFSGGAQDTQYF
J: TRBJ2-7; V: TRBV9; CDR3: CASSQGQGGYEQYF
J: TRBJ2-1; V: TRBV5-1; CDR3: CASHRSDYSSYNEQFF
J: TRBJ2-7; V: TRBV19; CDR3: CASSTPKDRSDSYEQYF
J: TRBJ1-1; V: TRBV27; CDR3: CASSLSRDPNTEAFF
J: TRBJ2-2; V: TRBV6-5; CDR3: CASSHRDGELFF
J: TRBJ2-1; V: TRBV27; CDR3: CASSLGANEQFF
J: TRBJ2-6; V: TRBV7-3; CDR3: CASSLSPVSGANVLTF
J: TRBJ1-1; V: TRBV19; CDR3: CASSIADRVGAFF
J: TRBJ2-7; V: TRBV30; CDR3: CAWSISRTGIEQYF